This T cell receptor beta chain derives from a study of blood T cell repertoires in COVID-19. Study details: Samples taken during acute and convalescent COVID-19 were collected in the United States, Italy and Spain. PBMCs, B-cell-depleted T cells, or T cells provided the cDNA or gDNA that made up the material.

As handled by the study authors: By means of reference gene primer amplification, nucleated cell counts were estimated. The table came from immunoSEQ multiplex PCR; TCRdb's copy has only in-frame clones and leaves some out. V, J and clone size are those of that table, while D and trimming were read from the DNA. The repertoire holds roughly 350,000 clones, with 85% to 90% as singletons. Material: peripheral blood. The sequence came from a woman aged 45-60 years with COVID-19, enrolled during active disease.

As DNA, the CDR3 is TGTGCCAGCAGCGGGACAGGGAATTCACCCCTCCACTTT. It translates to CASSGTGNSPLHF. The chain couples TRBV27 to TRBJ1-6, with 9 bases that match TRBD1. Germline V lookup: CDR1 MNHEY, CDR2 SMNVEV (reference sequence). J gave up 7 bases and V 6 bases, and 1 base lay outside the gene matches. The CDR3 runs to 13 residues.